The 20 T cell receptor beta chains reported below all come from one sample, sequenced in a study of blood T cell repertoires in COVID-19. Assay: immunoSEQ multiplex PCR; the TCRdb copy retains only in-frame clones and omits some. The sample records 65,000 to 80,000 clones, more than 75% being singletons. Sequencing was done on a sample of peripheral blood. These TCRs come from a human donor in a cohort sampled during active COVID-19.

The CDR3 region is CATSRDRAGGRGYTF. For the CDR3, the DNA is TGTGCCACCAGCAGAGATCGGGCAGGGGGCCGTGGCTACACCTTC. V gene TRBV15 combines with J gene TRBJ1-2; the match to TRBD1 covers 8 bases. This CDR3 spans 15 amino acids. Germline trimming cut 0 bases from V and 7 bases from J; bases unmatched to any gene: 7. Germline-derived CDR1 and CDR2 are LNHNV and YYDKDF (reference sequence).

V usage is TRBV6-2 or TRBV6-3 and J usage is TRBJ1-2, with 9 positions matching TRBD1. V dropped 5 bases and J dropped 8; count of bases not matched to a gene: 6. This CDR3 has 13 amino acids. Germline V lookup: CDR1 MNHEY, CDR2 SVGEGT. CDR3 bases: TGTGCCAGCAGTCCCGGACAGGGGAGCGGCTACACCTTC. Encoded protein: CASSPGQGSGYTF.

The chain links TRBV19 to TRBJ1-1; D may be TRBD1 (6 bases). The CDR3 sequence is 16 residues long. V shed 0 bases and J shed 1 base, with 12 bases lying between them. CDR1 LNHDA and CDR2 SQIVND come from the germline V gene (reference sequence). The CDR3 DNA sequence: TGTGCCAGTAGTATAGATAGGACAGATAGGAACACTGAAGCTTTCTTT. Translating gives CASSIDRTDRNTEAFF.

The gene calls are TRBV7-8 and TRBJ2-7; 8 bases align to TRBD1. Per the germline V gene, CDR1 is SGHVS and CDR2 is FQNEAQ. The CDR3 runs to 14 residues. V gave up 6 bases and J gave up 2 bases; unmatched junction bases: 6. In nucleotides, the CDR3 is TGTGCCAGCAGTTTCCTACAGGGGGCCTACGAGCAGTACTTC. Amino acid sequence: CASSFLQGAYEQYF.

The CDR3 DNA sequence: TGCGCCAGCAGCTTGTTTGGGGGCGGAGAGACCCAGTACTTC. Protein sequence: CASSLFGGGETQYF. This rearrangement joins TRBV5-1 to TRBJ2-5; weak D call: TRBD1 (6 bases). The germline V gene has CDR1 SGHRS and CDR2 YFSETQ. This CDR3 has 14 amino acids. Deletions cut 1 base from V and 4 bases from J, with 11 bases between.

This rearrangement joins TRBV18 to TRBJ2-2; D uncertain. V was cut by 2 bases and J by 7 bases, with 17 bases left in between. The germline gives CDR1 KGHSH, CDR2 LQKENI. The CDR3 consists of 16 residues. The CDR3 spells CASSPMTAGTSGELFF. CDR3 in DNA: TGTGCCAGCTCACCAATGACTGCTGGAACGAGCGGGGAGCTGTTTTTT. Full variable domain (outside the CDR3, taken from reference TRBV18 and TRBJ2-2): NAGVMQNPRHLVRRRGQEARLRCSPMKGHSHVYWYRQLPEEGLKFMVYLQKENIIDESGMPKERFSAEFPKEGPSILRIQQVVRGDSAAYFCASSPMTAGTSGELFFGEGSRLTVL.

This chain links TRBV5-4 with TRBJ1-2; D is unclear. The V end lost 0 bases, the J end lost 2 bases, and 8 bases lay between the germline ends. CDR3 length equals 14 residues. Germline CDR1 is SGHNT and CDR2 is YYREEE (reference sequence). DNA for the CDR3: TGTGCCAGCAGCTTGGTGTCAGTCAACTATGGCTACACCTTC. Translating gives CASSLVSVNYGYTF.

This chain connects TRBV6-5 to TRBJ2-7; 13 positions match TRBD2. Germline loops: CDR1 MNHEY, CDR2 SVGAGI. The CDR3 contains 15 residues. Trimming took 7 bases from V and 5 from J; bases not matched to a gene: 8. The DNA of the CDR3 is TGTGCCAGCATCGTAGGACTAGCGGGAGTGAACGAGCAGTACTTC. This gives the protein CASIVGLAGVNEQYF.

The chain has TRBV19 and TRBJ2-7; maybe TRBD1 (6 bases). With 4 bases removed from V and 1 base from J, the gap between germline ends came to 14 bases. CDR1 and CDR2 from the germline V gene are LNHDA and SQIVND (reference sequence). CDR3 length: 15 amino acids. The CDR3 DNA reads TGTGCCAGTAGTAGGGGGACACGGGCGTCCTACGAGCAGTACTTC. Translation: CASSRGTRASYEQYF.

The rearrangement links TRBV5-1 to TRBJ1-3; 7 bases are shared with TRBD1. The CDR3 length is 14 residues. The germline CDR1 and CDR2 sequences are SGHRS and YFSETQ. The trim removed 2 bases at V and 2 bases at J, leaving 1 base unmatched. DNA for the CDR3: TGCGCCAGCAGCTTCGGACAGGCTGGAAACACCATATATTTT. As protein: CASSFGQAGNTIYF.

The chain carries TRBV27 and TRBJ2-7; weak D call: TRBD2 (6 bases). From germline, CDR1 is MNHEY and CDR2 SMNVEV (reference sequence). CDR3 length: 15 amino acids. Trimming removed 5 bases from V and 0 bases from J, with 14 bases in between. The CDR3 sequence: CASSPAGGSSYEQYF. CDR3 nucleotides: TGTGCCAGCAGTCCAGCTGGAGGGAGCTCCTACGAGCAGTACTTC.

The V call is TRBV5-5, the J call TRBJ1-4; 7 bases are shared with TRBD1. Trimming removed 4 bases from V and 4 bases from J; junction bases left unmatched: 4. The CDR3 loop spans 14 amino acids. Germline V CDR1 and CDR2: SGHKS, YYEKEE (reference sequence). The CDR3 bases are TGTGCCAGCAGCCGGGACAGAATTAATGAAAAACTGTTTTTT. Translating gives CASSRDRINEKLFF. Filled out from reference TRBV5-5 and TRBJ1-4, the complete variable domain reads DAGVTQSPTHLIKTRGQQVTLRCSPISGHKSVSWYQQVLGQGPQFIFQYYEKEERGRGNFPDRFSARQFPNYSSELNVNALLLGDSALYLCASSRDRINEKLFFGSGTQLSVL.

The rearrangement links TRBV21-1 to TRBJ1-6; the tabulated D call, TRBD1, remains unverified against the DNA. TRBV21-1 is assigned pseudogene status. The CDR3 runs 15 residues. This chain's CDR3 is CASSKARQGSSPLHF. The DNA of the CDR3 is TGTGCCAGCAGCAAAGCCCGACAGGGGAGTTCACCCCTCCACTTT.

This chain uses TRBV6-1 with TRBJ1-5; 8 nucleotides match TRBD1. The V gene's germline CDR1 is MNHNS and CDR2 SASEGT. With V trimmed by 3 bases and J by 5 bases, 9 bases remained unmatched. The length of the CDR3 is 16 residues. This chain's CDR3 is CASSERTGSWYQPQHF. The CDR3 DNA is TGTGCCAGCAGTGAGAGGACAGGGAGTTGGTATCAGCCCCAGCATTTT.

The chain carries TRBV19 and TRBJ1-1; unclear D gene. Germline V CDR1 and CDR2: LNHDA, SQIVND (reference sequence). CDR3 length: 13 amino acids. With 5 bases removed from V and 1 base from J, the gap between germline ends came to 8 bases. The CDR3 DNA follows: TGTGCCAGTAGTCGACATCGGAACACTGAAGCTTTCTTT. Encoded protein: CASSRHRNTEAFF.

The genes are TRBV4-1 and TRBJ2-1; 11 bases are shared with TRBD2. J was trimmed by 8 bases and V by 2 bases; bases with no gene match: 5. CDR3 length: 15 residues. CDR1 is MGHRA and CDR2 is YSYEKL in the germline V gene. CDR3 loop: CASSQLSGGVDEQFF. For the CDR3, the DNA is TGCGCCAGCAGCCAACTTAGCGGGGGGGTCGATGAGCAGTTCTTC.

This sequence joins TRBV30 and TRBJ1-5, with D tentatively TRBD1 (5 bases). Looked up from germline, CDR1 is GTSNPN and CDR2 is SVGIG (reference sequence). This CDR3 is built from 13 residues. Deletions cut 2 bases from V and 9 bases from J, with 14 bases between. The CDR3 loop reads CAWSSGAVWPQHF. The CDR3, as DNA: TGTGCCTGGAGTAGCGGGGCCGTCTGGCCCCAGCATTTT.

This clone was seen just once. This chain links TRBV6-4 with TRBJ1-2; D perhaps matches TRBD1 (5 bases). The CDR3 is 16 amino acids. Germline V gene sequence: CDR1 MRHNA, CDR2 SNTAGT. Trimming shortened V by 1 base and J by 8 bases, and 20 bases separated the two germline ends. The CDR3 is CASSDLTTATVKGYTF. The CDR3 DNA sequence: TGTGCCAGCAGTGACTTGACGACAGCGACGGTGAAGGGCTACACCTTC.

This chain links TRBV5-1 with TRBJ2-1; no clear D. V dropped 0 bases and J dropped 5 bases, with 12 bases sitting between them. This CDR3 is built from 15 residues. CDR1 is SGHRS, CDR2 YFSETQ, per germline. CDR3 sequence (DNA): TGCGCCAGCAGCTTGGGGGCAGGAATAAACAATGAGCAGTTCTTC. This codes for CASSLGAGINNEQFF.

The V call is TRBV19, the J call TRBJ1-1, with TRBD1 as a possible D gene (6 bases). V lost 6 bases and J 4 bases, leaving 18 bases between the germline ends. CDR1 is LNHDA, CDR2 SQIVND, per germline (reference sequence). The CDR3 has 15 amino acids. The CDR3 loop is CASSRAQGLGTEAFF. In nucleotides, the CDR3 is TGTGCCAGTAGCCGAGCGCAGGGGCTGGGCACTGAAGCTTTCTTT.